This entry lists 17 T cell receptor beta chains sequenced from one sample in a study of T cells in Graves' hyperthyroidism and ophthalmopathy. Authors of the study amplified TCR beta CDR3 regions from RNA transcripts. TCR CDR3 underwent first-round RT-PCR with the HTBI primer set. MiXCR, applied by TCRdb to the multiplex PCR reads, yields one record per CDR3 protein. This sample yields approximately 610,000 distinct CDR3 sequences, of which about 15% are seen a single time; about 4% belongs to the top ten. The sequencing sample was made of blood. The source of these receptors is a woman aged 40 to 50 with Graves' ophthalmopathy.

This clonotype was observed many times. The CDR3 region has the DNA TGTGCCAGCAGTGCGTCCGGGACAGGGAGAGTCGAGCAGTACTTC. Translated: CASSASGTGRVEQYF. The J gene is TRBJ2-7, the V gene TRBV6-1; 9 bases align to TRBD1. This CDR3 spans 15 amino acids. V lost 4 bases, J lost 6 bases, and 10 bases stayed unmatched. Germline V lookup: CDR1 MNHNS, CDR2 SASEGT.

In regard to this clonotype: Given a much more abundant clone one base away, this may be a read error. The rearrangement uses TRBV6-5 and TRBJ1-3, with unresolved D. CDR3 length: 15 amino acids. In germline, CDR1 is MNHEY, CDR2 SVGAGI. Trimming left V 0 bases short and J 0 bases short, with 6 bases between. The chain's CDR3 is CASSYSRDSGNTIYF. CDR3 sequence (DNA): TGTGCCAGCAGTTACTCGAGGGACTCTGGAAACACCATATATTTT.

This clonotype was seen at least ten times. This chain uses TRBV7-9 with TRBJ1-5; D unclear. This CDR3 is 13 amino acids long. Trimming left V 5 bases short and J 7 bases short, with 12 bases between. Germline V gives CDR1 SEHNR, CDR2 FQNEAQ (reference sequence). The CDR3 DNA follows: TGTGCCAGCAGCCCCAGTGAGGGACAGCCCCAGCATTTT. It encodes CASSPSEGQPQHF.

This chain connects TRBV10-3 to TRBJ2-2; D is possibly TRBD1 (7 bases). Per germline, CDR1 ENHRY and CDR2 SYGVKD. The CDR3 runs to 15 residues. Deletions cut 3 bases from V and 7 bases from J, with 15 bases between. CDR3 region: CAISDRTGGGGELFF. CDR3 in DNA: TGTGCCATCAGTGACCGGACAGGAGGGGGCGGGGAGCTGTTTTTT.

This clonotype was observed many times. The chain has TRBV20-1 and TRBJ2-5; TRBD2 agrees at 9 bases. V lost 3 bases and J lost 2; bases outside the gene matches: 7. Germline V gene lookup returns CDR1 DFQATT and CDR2 SNEGSKA (reference sequence). The CDR3 spans 15 residues. The CDR3 DNA sequence: TGCAGTGCTAGCGTTAGCGGGAGCGCACAAGAGACCCAGTACTTC. Amino acids: CSASVSGSAQETQYF.

Ten or more counts support this clonotype. V gene TRBV27 combines with J gene TRBJ2-5; D may be TRBD1 (6 bases). V lost 4 bases and J 2 bases, leaving 14 bases between the germline ends. In germline, CDR1 is MNHEY, CDR2 SMNVEV (reference sequence). The CDR3 is 15 amino acids. DNA of the CDR3: TGTGCCAGCAGTTCCGCAGGGGCCCTACAAGAGACCCAGTACTTC. This gives the protein CASSSAGALQETQYF.

This clonotype was picked up many times. This chain joins TRBV2 and TRBJ1-5, with 8 bases fitting TRBD1. The junction had 4 bases not matched to a gene; V was cut back by 10 bases and J by 5 bases. Germline V gene sequence: CDR1 SNHLY, CDR2 FYNNEI. The CDR3 consists of 12 residues. The CDR3: CATQGEDQPQHF. Here the CDR3 DNA reads TGTGCCACACAGGGGGAGGATCAGCCCCAGCATTTT.

The table lists this clonotype with a count of one. The chain couples TRBV29-1 to TRBJ1-5, with D maybe TRBD1 (6 bases). The CDR3 consists of 12 residues. Germline CDR1 and CDR2: SQVTM and ANQGSEA. The V end lost 4 bases, the J end lost 2 bases, and 6 bases lay between the germline ends. CDR3 amino acids: CSVGTGNQPQHF. In DNA form, the CDR3 reads TGCAGCGTTGGGACAGGCAATCAGCCCCAGCATTTT.

The chain has TRBV5-4 and TRBJ2-5; 7 bases agree with TRBD2. CDR1 SGHNT and CDR2 YYREEE come from the germline V gene (reference sequence). The CDR3 sequence is 15 residues long. Unmatched junction bases numbered 7, after V lost 4 bases and J lost 1 base. CDR3 loop: CASSPPGRAQETQYF. Written as DNA, the CDR3 is TGTGCCAGCAGCCCCCCTGGGAGGGCCCAAGAGACCCAGTACTTC.

This clonotype was counted ten times or more. The V call is TRBV28, the J call TRBJ1-2; D unclear. Trimming took 4 bases from V and 4 from J, leaving 16 bases between them. Germline-derived CDR1 and CDR2 are MDHEN and SYDVKM. CDR3 length: 15 residues. The CDR3 is CASSYGEPYSYGYTF. DNA for the CDR3: TGTGCCAGCAGTTACGGGGAGCCGTATTCCTATGGCTACACCTTC.

This clonotype was seen ten or more times. The rearrangement joins TRBV7-9 to TRBJ2-5, with D perhaps TRBD2 (5 bases). CDR1 SEHNR and CDR2 FQNEAQ come from the germline V gene (reference sequence). The CDR3 covers 15 residues. V lost 5 bases and J lost 1, with 14 bases in between. Written as DNA, the CDR3 is TGTGCCAGCAGCCAACGGACGGAGGCCCAAGAGACCCAGTACTTC. Protein product: CASSQRTEAQETQYF. Complete variable domain (other parts from reference TRBV7-9 and TRBJ2-5): DTGVSQNPRHKITKRGQNVTFRCDPISEHNRLYWYRQTLGQGPEFLTYFQNEAQLEKSRLLSDRFSAERPKGSFSTLEIQRTEQGDSAMYLCASSQRTEAQETQYFGPGTRLLVL.

The rearrangement links TRBV29-1 to TRBJ2-5; TRBD2 might be the D (6 bases). The germline V gene has CDR1 SQVTM and CDR2 ANQGSEA. The CDR3 spans 12 residues. Trimming stripped 4 bases from V and 4 bases from J, with 10 bases between. This CDR3 reads CSVVSGVETQYF. As DNA, the CDR3 is TGCAGCGTTGTTTCGGGAGTAGAGACCCAGTACTTC.

This clonotype was recorded a few times. The chain couples TRBV7-2 to TRBJ1-6; D unclear. V lost 4 bases and J lost 10, with 17 bases in between. Germline loops: CDR1 SGHTA, CDR2 FQGNSA. The CDR3 has 15 amino acids. The CDR3 DNA follows: TGTGCCAGCAGCTCTCAGGCGGCTAATATATCACCCCTCCACTTT. The encoded protein is CASSSQAANISPLHF.

This sequence joins TRBV12-3 or TRBV12-4 and TRBJ1-2; TRBD1 agrees at 9 bases. V dropped 7 bases and J dropped 4; count of bases not matched to a gene: 7. The CDR3 is made up of 14 amino acids. Here the CDR3 DNA reads TGTGCCAGCACCACGACAGGGGGAAGCTATGGCTACACCTTC. Translated, it gives CASTTTGGSYGYTF.

This clonotype was detected many times. The V gene is TRBV28, the J gene TRBJ2-2; 8 nucleotides agree with TRBD1. V lost 4 bases to trimming and J lost 4 bases; unmatched junction nucleotides: 8. CDR1 MDHEN and CDR2 SYDVKM come from the germline V gene. The CDR3 runs 16 residues. CDR3: CASSSRTGSFTGELFF. In nucleotides, the CDR3 is TGTGCCAGCAGTTCCCGGACAGGGTCGTTCACCGGGGAGCTGTTTTTT. Full variable domain (missing parts from reference TRBV28 and TRBJ2-2): DVKVTQSSRYLVKRTGEKVFLECVQDMDHENMFWYRQDPGLGLRLIYFSYDVKMKEKGDIPEGYSVSREKKERFSLILESASTNQTSMYLCASSSRTGSFTGELFFGEGSRLTVL.

This clonotype was observed at least ten times. V and J are TRBV7-7 and TRBJ2-2; 8 positions match TRBD1. CDR1 SSHAT and CDR2 FNYEAQ come from the germline V gene (reference sequence). The CDR3 length is 13 residues. This CDR3 reads CASGQGVSGELFF. The CDR3 DNA reads as TGTGCTAGCGGACAGGGTGTATCCGGGGAGCTGTTTTTT.

The rearrangement links TRBV18 to TRBJ2-7; maybe TRBD1 (5 bases). The germline CDR1 and CDR2 sequences are KGHSH and LQKENI. The CDR3 is made up of 13 amino acids. Trimming left V 3 bases short and J 9 bases short, with 15 bases between. The CDR3 loop reads CASSPSEDTGQYF. Here the CDR3 DNA reads TGTGCCAGCTCACCCAGCGAGGACACCGGGCAGTACTTC.